This is a list of T cell receptor beta chains from one sample in a study of shared clonotypes between healthy human individuals. Profiled with immunoSEQ multiplex PCR; TCRdb holds only in-frame clones, not every one. The table lists roughly 2,500,000 clones, 93% of them singletons. The sample consisted of naive CD4+ T cells from PBMCs. The receptors here all came from a young man in good health. Some clones in this sample may be carry-over from other donors' samples. CDR3s include the opening cysteine and the closing phenylalanine or tryptophan. The D gene is left open where the match is weak. Size is stated for part of the rows, as once, few or many counts, or as a class when the clone is expanded.

13	TRBV2	-	TRBJ1-1	-	CASSWGDTTEAFF	TGTGCCAGCAGCTGGGGGGATACCACTGAAGCTTTCTTT
14	TRBV6-5	-	TRBJ2-7	-	CASSYRESSYEQYF	TGTGCCAGCAGTTACCGGGAGAGCTCCTACGAGCAGTACTTC
14	TRBV10-3	-	TRBJ2-1	-	CAISEPAQNNEQFF	TGTGCCATCAGTGAGCCCGCCCAGAACAATGAGCAGTTCTTC
18	TRBV4-1	TRBD1	TRBJ1-1	-	CASSQVRDRKISNTEAFF	TGCGCCAGCAGCCAAGTCCGGGACAGGAAAATCTCAAACACTGAAGCTTTCTTT
11	TRBV7-2	-	TRBJ2-7	-	CASTPGVEQYF	TGTGCCAGCACCCCCGGGGTCGAGCAGTACTTC
11	TRBV28	-	TRBJ2-4	-	CASSLLSIQYF	TGTGCCAGCAGTTTATTGTCCATTCAGTACTTC
16	TRBV5-6	-	TRBJ1-3	-	CASSATGTRFGNTIYF	TGTGCCAGCAGCGCAACCGGGACGCGTTTTGGAAACACCATATATTTT
18	TRBV4-2	-	TRBJ2-5	-	CASSQEAQGPTGRVTQYF	TGTGCCAGCAGCCAAGAAGCTCAAGGACCCACAGGGCGGGTGACCCAGTACTTC
15	TRBV5-4	TRBD1	TRBJ2-7	once	CASSLETGALYEQYF	TGTGCCAGCAGCCTAGAGACAGGGGCACTCTACGAGCAGTACTTC
14	TRBV19	TRBD1	TRBJ1-1	-	CASSMGTGNPEAFF	TGTGCCAGTAGTATGGGGACAGGGAATCCTGAAGCTTTCTTT
16	TRBV27	-	TRBJ2-7	-	CASSLSGQGGTYEQYF	TGTGCCAGCAGTTTATCGGGGCAGGGGGGTACCTACGAGCAGTACTTC
13	TRBV10-2	TRBD1	TRBJ1-2	-	CASSGQAFYGYTF	TGCGCCAGCAGCGGACAGGCTTTCTATGGCTACACCTTC
16	TRBV7-3	TRBD1	TRBJ2-7	-	CASSLGLGTGSYEQYF	TGTGCCAGCAGCTTAGGATTAGGGACAGGGAGCTACGAGCAGTACTTC
13	TRBV5-4	-	TRBJ2-1	-	CASSLTYDNEQFF	TGTGCCAGCAGCTTGACCTACGACAATGAGCAGTTCTTC
15	TRBV4-1	TRBD1	TRBJ2-7	-	CASSQAGTANYEQYF	TGCGCCAGCAGCCAGGCCGGGACAGCCAACTACGAGCAGTACTTC
14	TRBV4-1	TRBD1	TRBJ2-7	-	CASSLRDRGFEQYF	TGCGCCAGCAGCCTTCGGGACAGGGGGTTCGAGCAGTACTTC
14	TRBV21-1	-	TRBJ2-3	once	CAGSAGGGPDTQYF	TGTGCCGGATCAGCGGGAGGAGGCCCAGATACGCAGTATTTT
13	TRBV7-8	-	TRBJ1-1	once	CASSSRLNTEAFF	TGTGCCAGCAGCTCCCGATTGAACACTGAAGCTTTCTTT
13	TRBV11-1	-	TRBJ2-1	-	CASSLTVGSPQFF	TGTGCCAGCAGCTTGACAGTGGGTTCCCCGCAGTTCTTC
17	TRBV27	TRBD1	TRBJ2-2	-	CASSLLSQGMGTGELFF	TGTGCCAGCAGCCTCCTCTCACAGGGGATGGGCACCGGGGAGCTGTTTTTT
15	TRBV28	-	TRBJ2-3	-	CASSLVRRDTDTQYF	TGTGCCAGCAGTTTAGTTCGCAGGGACACAGATACGCAGTATTTT
13	TRBV7-3	TRBD1	TRBJ2-5	-	CASSRTGQETQYF	TGTGCCAGCAGCCGGACAGGCCAAGAGACCCAGTACTTC
15	TRBV7-2	TRBD2	TRBJ2-7	-	CASSLRLASSYEQYF	TGTGCCAGCAGCTTACGACTAGCGAGCTCCTACGAGCAGTACTTC
17	TRBV7-2	TRBD2	TRBJ2-1	-	CASSSGQPGLGGNEQFF	TGTGCCAGCAGCTCAGGACAACCGGGACTAGGGGGAAATGAGCAGTTCTTC
16	TRBV5-1	TRBD1	TRBJ2-7	-	CASRGSAGGISYEQYF	TGCGCCAGCAGAGGATCGGCAGGGGGCATCTCTTACGAGCAGTACTTC
14	TRBV11-2	-	TRBJ2-7	-	CASSRPGELWEQYF	TGTGCCAGCAGCCGCCCGGGGGAGCTGTGGGAGCAGTACTTC
15	TRBV28	-	TRBJ2-1	once	CASSSTTASYNEQFF	TGTGCCAGCAGTTCTACTACCGCTTCCTACAATGAGCAGTTCTTC
13	TRBV7-2	-	TRBJ2-1	-	CASSLDTSNEQFF	TGTGCCAGCAGCTTAGATACCAGCAATGAGCAGTTCTTC